This T cell receptor (beta chain) derives from a study of CXCR3-negative and CXCR3-positive naive CD8 T cells. Study-wide points: Once cells were cryopreserved, CXCR3 expression went down partly, and most assays used fresh PBMCs.

The CD45RO-CCR7+CD27+CD95- phenotype denoted naive CD8+ T cells. UMI-tagged TRB cDNA libraries were built via 5' RACE. TCRdb reanalyzed the 5' RACE reads and collapses them to one entry per CDR3 protein, without DNA. The listing records several thousand distinct CDR3 sequences. From germline, CDR1 is LGHNA and CDR2 YNFKEQ. The CDR3 is made up of 17 amino acids. As for this clonotype: What it recognizes is unknown.

The clonotype was recovered from a human donor in good health. Some clones in this sample may be carry-over from other donors' samples. This chain connects TRBV4-2 to TRBJ2-2; TCRdb's D call of TRBD1 is untestable without DNA. Sequenced input: naive CXCR3- CD8+ T cells from blood. Subset defined: CD45RO-CCR7+CD27+CD95- naive CD8+ T cells lacking CXCR3 (TNR3-). The CDR3 protein is CASSHDFGTANTGELFF.